The 27 T cell receptor beta chains presented below share a single source sample, sequenced in a study of T cell changes during pregnancy in multiple sclerosis. Produced via immunoSEQ multiplex PCR; TCRdb's table is partial and in-frame only. The sample carries tens of thousands of clones, around 93% recorded once. The material was peripheral blood, obtained in the third trimester of pregnancy. The receptors here all came from a female donor with multiple sclerosis, enrolled in a pregnancy study.

The chain has TRBV7-8 and TRBJ2-7; D perhaps matches TRBD2 (5 bases). From germline, CDR1 is SGHVS and CDR2 FQNEAQ. This CDR3 is built from 16 residues. Deletions cut 0 bases from V and 1 base from J, with 13 bases between. Here the CDR3 DNA reads TGTGCCAGCAGCTTAGCTCAGGACTCCCCTTCCTACGAGCAGTACTTC. This encodes CASSLAQDSPSYEQYF.

The rearrangement joins TRBV7-8 to TRBJ2-5; 8 bases are shared with TRBD1. V dropped 5 bases and J dropped 4; count of bases not matched to a gene: 12. CDR3 length: 16 amino acids. CDR1 SGHVS and CDR2 FQNEAQ come from the germline V gene. CDR3 sequence (DNA): TGTGCCAGCAGCAGAAGCAGGGGGCGAAGGGGAGAGACCCAGTACTTC. Its protein is CASSRSRGRRGETQYF.

The chain is built from TRBV9 and TRBJ2-5; 10 bases map to TRBD2. CDR3 length equals 14 residues. Germline assignment: CDR1 SGDLS and CDR2 YYNGEE. J gave up 5 bases and V 4 bases, and 5 bases lay outside the gene matches. CDR3 in amino acids: CASSRTSGGETQYF. The CDR3 DNA reads TGTGCCAGCAGCCGGACTAGCGGTGGGGAGACCCAGTACTTC.

This clone is a singleton in its sample. This chain uses TRBV5-1 with TRBJ2-7, with D possibly TRBD1 on 6 matching bases. The CDR3 contains 15 residues. Between the trimmed V and J ends, which lost 1 base and 2 bases, there was a span of 13 bases. CDR1 is SGHRS, CDR2 YFSETQ, per germline. The CDR3 sequence: CASSLKGQIPYEQYF. In DNA, the CDR3 is TGCGCCAGCAGCTTGAAAGGACAGATCCCCTACGAGCAGTACTTC.

CDR3 sequence reads: CASSMDRVQPQHF. The DNA of the CDR3 is TGTGCCAGTAGTATGGACAGGGTTCAGCCCCAGCATTTT. V is TRBV19 and J is TRBJ1-5; 8 positions match TRBD1. The length of the CDR3 is 13 residues. Germline trimming cut 3 bases from V and 6 bases from J; bases unmatched to any gene: 1. The germline CDR1 and CDR2 sequences are LNHDA and SQIVND (reference sequence).

This clone was picked up one time. The V call is TRBV5-3, the J call TRBJ2-1; D not certain. TRBV5-3 is an open reading frame whose function is uncertain. V gave up 2 bases and J gave up 0 bases, with 15 bases separating them. This CDR3 has 17 residues. CDR3 amino acids: CARSFCSPFSSYNEQFF. CDR3 nucleotides: TGTGCCAGAAGCTTTTGCAGTCCTTTCAGCTCCTACAATGAGCAGTTCTTC.

This rearrangement joins TRBV29-1 to TRBJ1-2; 8 bases line up with TRBD1. V dropped 7 bases and J dropped 2; count of bases not matched to a gene: 9. CDR1 and CDR2 from the germline V gene are SQVTM and ANQGSEA. The CDR3 runs to 14 residues. The CDR3: CSAGQENQNYGYTF. The DNA of the CDR3 is TGCAGCGCGGGACAGGAGAACCAAAACTATGGCTACACCTTC.

The J gene is TRBJ2-2, the V gene TRBV6-5; maybe TRBD1 (5 bases). Deletions cut 6 bases from V and 6 bases from J, with 8 bases between. The CDR3 length is 12 residues. Germline V gene lookup returns CDR1 MNHEY and CDR2 SVGAGI. In DNA, the CDR3 is TGTGCCAGCAGCTCAGGGTCCGGGGAGCTGTTTTTT. It translates to CASSSGSGELFF.

The CDR3 is CATSTPLGTGVLYQYF. The CDR3 region has the DNA TGTGCCACCAGCACCCCACTAGGGACAGGGGTACTTTATCAGTATTTT. The rearrangement joins TRBV15 to TRBJ2-3, with TRBD1 matching 10 bases. V gave up 4 bases and J gave up 12 bases; unmatched junction bases: 16. Looked up from germline, CDR1 is LNHNV and CDR2 is YYDKDF (reference sequence). CDR3 length: 16 residues.

The chain links TRBV19 to TRBJ1-4; 8 nucleotides line up with TRBD1. CDR3 length equals 14 residues. V was clipped by 4 bases and J by 5 bases; unmatched bases: 3. CDR1 and CDR2 (germline): LNHDA, SQIVND (reference sequence). DNA for the CDR3: TGTGCCAGTAGTAACCGGGACAGGAATGAAAAACTGTTTTTT. It encodes CASSNRDRNEKLFF.

This rearrangement joins TRBV29-1 to TRBJ2-3; D not resolved. The CDR3 has 11 amino acids. The germline gives CDR1 SQVTM, CDR2 ANQGSEA. V gave up 5 bases and J gave up 0 bases, with 3 bases separating them. CDR3 residues: CSVTSTDTQYF. In nucleotides, the CDR3 is TGCAGCGTTACTAGCACAGATACGCAGTATTTT.

The gene calls are TRBV7-3 and TRBJ2-2; 8 nucleotides line up with TRBD1. V lost 2 bases to trimming and J lost 5 bases; unmatched junction nucleotides: 7. The CDR3 covers 16 residues. In germline, CDR1 is SGHTA, CDR2 FQGTGA. Written as DNA, the CDR3 is TGTGCCAGCAGCTTAGAGGGACAGGCAAGAACCGGGGAGCTGTTTTTT. Translating gives CASSLEGQARTGELFF.

The V gene is TRBV15, the J gene TRBJ1-4; 11 bases are shared with TRBD1. V dropped 0 bases and J dropped 5; count of bases not matched to a gene: 11. This CDR3 spans 19 amino acids. In germline, CDR1 is LNHNV, CDR2 YYDKDF (reference sequence). The CDR3 coding sequence is TGTGCCACCAGCAGAGAGGGGGCCGGGACAGGGGGGAAAAATGAAAAACTGTTTTTT. Its translation is CATSREGAGTGGKNEKLFF. The whole variable domain, filled in from reference TRBV15 and TRBJ1-4, reads DAMVIQNPRYQVTQFGKPVTLSCSQTLNHNVMYWYQQKSSQAPKLLFHYYDKDFNNEADTPDNFQSRRPNTSFCFLDIRSPGLGDTAMYLCATSREGAGTGGKNEKLFFGSGTQLSVL.

Points on this clone: A junction boundary mismatches the germline segment, possibly from a read error. The V and J genes are TRBV7-2 and TRBJ2-7; maybe TRBD1 (6 bases). The CDR3 contains 13 residues. CDR1 and CDR2 (germline): SGHTA, FQGNSA. The CDR3 is CASSLAEAGQSNF. The CDR3 nucleotides read TGTGCCAGCAGCCTCGCGGAGGCTGGACAGTCGAACTTC.

This clone has just one count. The CDR3 loop is CASSNRRQGANTEAFF. CDR3 DNA: TGTGCCAGCAGCAACAGGCGACAGGGTGCGAACACTGAAGCTTTCTTT. The V and J genes are TRBV21-1 and TRBJ1-1; the D call TRBD1 from the table was never checked on the DNA. TRBV21-1 is annotated as a pseudogene. The CDR3 covers 16 residues.

The rearrangement links TRBV2 to TRBJ2-7, with D uncertain. The germline V gene has CDR1 SNHLY and CDR2 FYNNEI. CDR3 length equals 13 residues. V dropped 7 bases and J dropped 2 bases, with 12 bases sitting between them. CDR3 sequence reads: CASTVNTAYEQYF. In DNA form, the CDR3 reads TGTGCCAGCACCGTGAACACCGCCTACGAGCAGTACTTC.

This chain links TRBV6-5 with TRBJ2-7, with D possibly being TRBD1 (6 bases). The V gene lost 8 bases and the J gene lost 3 bases, with 14 bases spanning the gap. The germline gives CDR1 MNHEY, CDR2 SVGAGI. The CDR3 covers 13 residues. DNA of the CDR3: TGTGCCAGCCGCAACAGGGAGTTCTACGAGCAGTACTTC. Residues: CASRNREFYEQYF.

V is TRBV25-1 and J is TRBJ1-2; D is unclear. The CDR3 loop spans 11 amino acids. Germline V CDR1 and CDR2: MGHDK, SYGVNS. V lost 6 bases and J lost 4, with 6 bases in between. CDR3 nucleotide sequence: TGTGCCAGCAGGGAGTTCTATGGCTACACCTTC. Translated: CASREFYGYTF.

The chain carries TRBV5-4 and TRBJ2-7; D might be TRBD1 (6 bases). CDR1 is SGHNT, CDR2 YYREEE, per germline (reference sequence). The V end lost 0 bases, the J end lost 4 bases, and 14 bases lay between the germline ends. CDR3 length: 15 residues. The CDR3 sequence is CASSLAAGEVYEQYF. The CDR3, as DNA: TGTGCCAGCAGCTTGGCGGCAGGGGAAGTTTACGAGCAGTACTTC.

The chain couples TRBV7-3 to TRBJ2-3; maybe TRBD2 (5 bases). Germline V gene sequence: CDR1 SGHTA, CDR2 FQGTGA. The CDR3 covers 15 residues. V gave up 5 bases and J gave up 1 base, with 13 bases separating them. The CDR3 DNA reads as TGTGCCAGCAGCCCTCGGGGAGTGGGCACAGATACGCAGTATTTT. Its translation is CASSPRGVGTDTQYF.

The chain combines TRBV6-4 with TRBJ1-1; D gene uncertain. CDR1 and CDR2 from the germline V gene are MRHNA and SNTAGT. This CDR3 contains 14 residues. V was clipped by 1 base and J by 4 bases, with 10 bases between them. The CDR3 spells CASSDLMSGTEAFF. In nucleotides, the CDR3 is TGTGCCAGCAGTGACTTAATGAGCGGCACTGAAGCTTTCTTT.

This clone appeared once. The gene calls are TRBV5-8 and TRBJ2-7; D possibly corresponds to TRBD2 (5 bases). Trimming shortened V by 7 bases and J by 4 bases, and 15 bases separated the two germline ends. Germline V gene sequence: CDR1 SGHTS, CDR2 YDEGEE. The CDR3 runs 13 residues. The CDR3 DNA follows: TGTGCCAGCCGAGGACTCTTGGAATACGAGCAGTACTTC. This codes for CASRGLLEYEQYF.

This chain links TRBV5-1 with TRBJ2-4; 7 nucleotides match TRBD1. Germline V CDR1 and CDR2: SGHRS, YFSETQ. The CDR3 extends over 15 amino acids. Trimming at V came to 5 bases and at J to 2 bases, leaving 7 bases not matched to a gene. The CDR3 spells CASSFPGGTKNIQYF. The CDR3 DNA sequence: TGCGCCAGCAGTTTTCCAGGGGGTACCAAAAACATTCAGTACTTC.

The V call is TRBV30, the J call TRBJ1-2; 9 nucleotides match TRBD1. The CDR3 spans 19 residues. Trimming at V came to 0 bases and at J to 7 bases, leaving 21 bases not matched to a gene. Germline CDR1 GTSNPN, CDR2 SVGIG (reference sequence). In DNA, the CDR3 is TGTGCCTGGAGTGTACCCAAAAATTGGGCACAGGGGGCGATACTTGGCTACACCTTC. Its protein is CAWSVPKNWAQGAILGYTF.

The chain is built from TRBV27 and TRBJ2-7, with no clear D. The length of the CDR3 is 18 residues. V lost 6 bases, J lost 1 base, and 25 bases lay in between. From germline, CDR1 is MNHEY and CDR2 SMNVEV (reference sequence). This chain's CDR3 is CASSHNYKTGVLSYEQYF. The DNA of the CDR3 is TGTGCCAGCAGCCACAACTATAAGACTGGAGTCCTTTCCTACGAGCAGTACTTC.

CDR3 sequence reads: CASSFWTGWNTEAFF. CDR3 coding DNA: TGTGCCAGCAGCTTCTGGACAGGGTGGAACACTGAAGCTTTCTTT. The chain is built from TRBV7-2 and TRBJ1-1; the match to TRBD1 covers 8 bases. V was clipped by 3 bases and J by 1 base; unmatched bases: 4. There are 15 residues in the CDR3. CDR1 SGHTA and CDR2 FQGNSA come from the germline V gene. The variable domain in full, with the rest retrieved from reference TRBV7-2 and TRBJ1-1, is GAGVSQSPSNKVTEKGKDVELRCDPISGHTALYWYRQSLGQGLEFLIYFQGNSAPDKSGLPSDRFSAERTGGSVSTLTIQRTQQEDSAVYLCASSFWTGWNTEAFFGQGTRLTVV.

The V call is TRBV9, the J call TRBJ1-3; the D gene is possibly TRBD1 (6 bases). Looked up from germline, CDR1 is SGDLS and CDR2 is YYNGEE. The CDR3 is made up of 17 amino acids. V was clipped by 3 bases and J by 3 bases, with 19 bases between them. The CDR3 coding sequence is TGTGCCAGCAGCGCCAATCCTACAGGGAGTGATGGAAACACCATATATTTT. Protein sequence: CASSANPTGSDGNTIYF.